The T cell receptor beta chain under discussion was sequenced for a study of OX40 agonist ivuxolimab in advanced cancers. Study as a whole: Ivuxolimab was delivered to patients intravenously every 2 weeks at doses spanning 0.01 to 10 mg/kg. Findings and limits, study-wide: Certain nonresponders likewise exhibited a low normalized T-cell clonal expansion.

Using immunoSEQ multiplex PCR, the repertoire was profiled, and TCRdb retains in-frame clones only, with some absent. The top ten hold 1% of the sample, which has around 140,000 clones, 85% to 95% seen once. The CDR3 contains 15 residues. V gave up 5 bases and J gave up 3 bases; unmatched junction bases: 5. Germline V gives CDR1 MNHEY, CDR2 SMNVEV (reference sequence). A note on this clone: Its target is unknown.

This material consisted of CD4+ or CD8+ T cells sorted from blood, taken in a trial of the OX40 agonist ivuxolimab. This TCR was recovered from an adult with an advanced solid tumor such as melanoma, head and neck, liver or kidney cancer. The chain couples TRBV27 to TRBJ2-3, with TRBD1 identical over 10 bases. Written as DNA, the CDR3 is TGTGCCAGCAGTCTGGGACAGGGGCAGACAGATACGCAGTATTTT. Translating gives CASSLGQGQTDTQYF.